The subject of this entry is one T cell receptor beta chain. Amplification of TCR beta CDR3 regions was performed using RNA transcripts as template. Using the HTBI primer set, a first-round RT-PCR was run on the TCR CDR3. Using its own MiXCR run on the multiplex PCR reads, TCRdb lists one record per CDR3 protein. Among about 660,000 distinct CDR3 sequences listed, roughly 46% were seen once. The sample is drawn from a study of T cells in Graves' hyperthyroidism and ophthalmopathy. The material sequenced was peripheral blood or thyroid tissue (not recorded which). This clonotype was sampled from an adult man with Graves' disease, either hyperthyroidism or ophthalmopathy (not recorded which).

CDR3 sequence reads: CAISVTEEDGNNSPLHF. The CDR3 nucleotides are TGTGCCATCAGCGTTACGGAAGAGGACGGGAATAATTCACCCCTCCACTTT. The V and J genes are TRBV10-3 and TRBJ1-6; D is unresolved. Trimming left V 6 bases short and J 5 bases short, with 20 bases between. There are 17 residues in the CDR3. Germline CDR1 and CDR2: ENHRY and SYGVKD.